Following are 8 T cell receptor beta chains from one sample sequenced in a study of cytomegalovirus exposure and HLA in healthy donors. The PCR was carried out with 60 Vbeta primers and 13 Jbeta primers. Generated by immunoSEQ multiplex PCR, the TCRdb table keeps only in-frame clones and is missing some. The table includes approximately 90,000 clones, 65% to 85% detected once. The sequenced sample consisted of PBMCs. All receptors come from a man aged 40-49 years in good health and CMV-seronegative.

This sequence joins TRBV30 and TRBJ1-1; D is perhaps TRBD1 (6 bases). V was clipped by 0 bases and J by 4 bases, with 9 bases between them. CDR1 and CDR2 (germline): GTSNPN, SVGIG (reference sequence). CDR3 length: 13 residues. The CDR3 sequence is CAWSVGGRTEAFF. Written as DNA, the CDR3 is TGTGCCTGGAGTGTGGGGGGGCGCACTGAAGCTTTCTTT.

This clone came up once. The chain joins TRBV5-6 to TRBJ1-5, with TRBD1 matching 9 bases. CDR3 size: 19 residues. Per the germline V gene, CDR1 is SGHDT and CDR2 is YYEEEE. The junction had 14 bases not matched to a gene; V was cut back by 4 bases and J by 0 bases. The CDR3 DNA reads TGTGCCAGCAGCCTGAATACCGGGACAGGGCATAATAGCAATCAGCCCCAGCATTTT. Its protein is CASSLNTGTGHNSNQPQHF.

The chain carries TRBV7-8 and TRBJ2-5; the match to TRBD1 covers 11 bases. Per germline, CDR1 SGHVS and CDR2 FQNEAQ. Losses at the gene ends were 3 bases for V and 5 bases for J; bases not matched to a gene: 5. This CDR3 contains 15 residues. CDR3 sequence (DNA): TGTGCCAGCAGCTTCAGGACAGGGGGCTTGGAGACCCAGTACTTC. Translating gives CASSFRTGGLETQYF. Combining the CDR3 with reference TRBV7-8 and TRBJ2-5 gives the whole variable domain GAGVSQSPRYKVAKRGQDVALRCDPISGHVSLFWYQQALGQGPEFLTYFQNEAQLDKSGLPSDRFFAERPEGSVSTLKIQRTQQEDSAVYLCASSFRTGGLETQYFGPGTRLLVL.

This chain links TRBV5-1 with TRBJ1-3; D might be TRBD1 (6 bases). The CDR3 runs 15 residues. CDR1 SGHRS and CDR2 YFSETQ come from the germline V gene. The V end lost 3 bases, the J end lost 0 bases, and 10 bases lay between the germline ends. The CDR3 DNA reads as TGCGCCAGCAGCTCCGGGACATTCTCTGGAAACACCATATATTTT. Encoded protein: CASSSGTFSGNTIYF.

The chain is built from TRBV11-2 and TRBJ1-4; TRBD1 agrees at 9 bases. CDR1 SGHAT and CDR2 FQNNGV come from the germline V gene. The ends lost 5 bases at V and 0 bases at J; junction bases unmatched: 13. The CDR3 has 19 residues. The CDR3 sequence is CASSPRRTGETSTNEKLFF. The CDR3 DNA reads TGTGCCAGCAGCCCCAGAAGGACAGGGGAAACCTCAACTAATGAAAAACTGTTTTTT. Supplemented by reference TRBV11-2 and TRBJ1-4, the full variable domain reads EAGVAQSPRYKIIEKRQSVAFWCNPISGHATLYWYQQILGQGPKLLIQFQNNGVVDDSQLPKDRFSAERLKGVDSTLKIQPAKLEDSAVYLCASSPRRTGETSTNEKLFFGSGTQLSVL.

The V and J genes are TRBV5-1 and TRBJ1-1; weak D call: TRBD1 (6 bases). There are 15 residues in the CDR3. Germline values: CDR1 SGHRS, CDR2 YFSETQ. V was cut by 1 base and J by 3 bases, with 13 bases left in between. CDR3 amino acids: CASSLYQGFDTEAFF. CDR3 DNA sequence: TGCGCCAGCAGCTTGTATCAGGGGTTCGACACTGAAGCTTTCTTT.

The chain carries TRBV6-5 and TRBJ2-7; D not certain. Germline V gives CDR1 MNHEY, CDR2 SVGAGI. The ends were cut back, 2 bases at V and 0 bases at J, with 5 bases in the middle. The CDR3 sequence is 13 residues long. CDR3 DNA: TGTGCCAGCAGTTACCTCTTCTCCTACGAGCAGTACTTC. It is translated as CASSYLFSYEQYF.

V is TRBV28 and J is TRBJ1-4; 11 bases agree with TRBD1. The junction had 10 bases not matched to a gene; V was cut back by 1 base and J by 6 bases. Germline loops: CDR1 MDHEN, CDR2 SYDVKM. The CDR3 runs to 18 residues. The CDR3 spells CASSLSGLKGQGDEKLFF. CDR3 bases: TGTGCCAGCAGTTTATCGGGACTGAAGGGACAGGGGGATGAAAAACTGTTTTTT.